The T cell receptor (beta chain) under discussion was sequenced for a study of shared clonotypes between healthy human individuals. Study conclusions and caveats: Since donors were few, the genetic and exposure-history diversity represented was limited. Shared clonotypes across all four donors exceeded non-shared ones in generation probability.

This CDR3 comprises 15 residues. Trimming took 5 bases from V and 1 from J; bases not matched to a gene: 6. CDR1 is SSHAT, CDR2 FNYEAQ, per germline (reference sequence). It was across several immunoSEQ plates that each subset's genomic DNA was evenly split. Only in-frame clones appear in the TCRdb table, and some are missing; sequencing was by immunoSEQ multiplex PCR. The sample has roughly 640,000 clones, 74% seen once. Investigators divided CD4+ cells into CD45RA+ naive and CD45RA-negative memory subsets. Comments on this clone: No antigen is known for it.

Input material: memory CD4+ T cells sorted from blood. The subset here: CD45RA-negative fraction. The sequence was collected from a woman aged 25-40 years in good health. This chain uses TRBV7-7 with TRBJ2-5; 8 nucleotides match TRBD1. The CDR3 nucleotides read TGTGCCAGCAGCGCCCGGACAGGGTTCCAAGAGACCCAGTACTTC. Amino acid sequence: CASSARTGFQETQYF.